The 16 T cell receptor beta chains below all came from one sample that was sequenced in a study of T cell clonality in common variable immunodeficiency. Profiled with immunoSEQ multiplex PCR; TCRdb holds only in-frame clones, not every one. The sample was found to contain about 52,000 clones, and every one recurs. Sequencing was done on a sample of peripheral blood mononuclear cells. These receptors originate from a person aged 18 to 75 in good health.

This clone was counted ten times or more. The sequence runs out 3 residues before the end of the CDR3; the remainder is reconstructed from the germline J gene. The chain has TRBV20-1 and TRBJ2-7, with TRBD2 matching 11 bases. The V segment lost 4 bases and the J segment 0 bases; nucleotides outside the gene matches: 5. Germline V gene lookup returns CDR1 DFQATT and CDR2 SNEGSKA (reference sequence). CDR3 length: 15 amino acids. Here the CDR3 reads CSATALAGASYEQYF. The sequenced part of the CDR3 DNA is TGCAGTGCTACCGCACTAGCGGGGGCCTCCTACGAG.

Turning to this clone: The CDR3 end falls 3 residues outside the read, so it is completed with the germline J gene. This sequence joins TRBV30 and TRBJ1-3; weak D call: TRBD1 (5 bases). CDR1 and CDR2 (germline): GTSNPN, SVGIG (reference sequence). The CDR3 is 15 residues long. V gave up 2 bases and J gave up 0 bases, with 11 bases separating them. The sequenced CDR3 bases are TGTGCCTGGAGTTTTCAGGGAAGCTCTGGAAACACC. Its translation is CAWSFQGSSGNT. The full CDR3 reads CAWSFQGSSGNTIYF.

This clone was recorded at least ten times. The read ends 3 residues shy of where the CDR3 ends; the end is completed using the germline J gene. The gene calls are TRBV5-1 and TRBJ1-1; 8 bases align to TRBD1. The V gene's germline CDR1 is SGHRS and CDR2 YFSETQ. The CDR3 covers 14 residues. With V trimmed by 4 bases and J by 3 bases, 5 bases remained unmatched. This CDR3 reads CASSDQGADTEAFF. The part of the CDR3 DNA that was read is TGCGCCAGCAGCGATCAGGGGGCGGACACTGAA.

This clone occurred a few times. Coverage ceases 3 residues before the CDR3 finishes, and the germline J gene fills in the end. The chain links TRBV19 to TRBJ1-5; 9 bases are shared with TRBD1. Losses at the gene ends were 8 bases for V and 6 bases for J; bases not matched to a gene: 14. The germline V gene has CDR1 LNHDA and CDR2 SQIVND (reference sequence). The CDR3 consists of 16 residues. The chain's CDR3 is CASGTGQGRVSQPQHF. The DNA read from the CDR3 is TGTGCCAGTGGGACAGGGCAGGGTAGGGTGTCTCAGCCC.

The sample holds many counts of this clone. The missing CDR3 end, 3 residues past where the read stops, is filled in from the germline J gene. The chain links TRBV5-1 to TRBJ2-3, with 9 nucleotides matching TRBD2. J gave up 4 bases and V 4 bases, and 4 bases lay outside the gene matches. The CDR3 is made up of 14 amino acids. Germline lookup yields CDR1 SGHRS and CDR2 YFSETQ. CDR3 sequence: CASSGSGGSDTQYF. The sequenced CDR3 bases are TGCGCCAGCAGCGGTAGCGGGGGTTCAGATACG.

This clone was counted at least ten times. The DNA ends 3 residues before the CDR3 does, and the rest of the CDR3 is filled in from the germline J gene. The V gene is TRBV28, the J gene TRBJ1-5, with D maybe TRBD1 (6 bases). Germline CDR1 is MDHEN and CDR2 is SYDVKM. This CDR3 comprises 13 residues. With 5 bases removed from V and 1 base from J, the gap between germline ends came to 6 bases. Incomplete CDR3 DNA: TGTGCCAGCAGTGGACAGAGCAATCAGCCC. It translates to CASSGQSNQP. The complete CDR3 reads CASSGQSNQPQHF. Full variable domain (rest looked up from reference TRBV28 and TRBJ1-5): DVKVTQSSRYLVKRTGEKVFLECVQDMDHENMFWYRQDPGLGLRLIYFSYDVKMKEKGDIPEGYSVSREKKERFSLILESASTNQTSMYLCASSGQSNQPQHFGDGTRLSIL.

This clone was counted ten times or more. The DNA ends 3 residues before the CDR3 does, and the rest of the CDR3 is filled in from the germline J gene. The chain combines TRBV30 with TRBJ1-6; D ambiguous. Per the germline V gene, CDR1 is GTSNPN and CDR2 is SVGIG (reference sequence). The CDR3 totals 14 residues. V shed 2 bases and J shed 3 bases, with 8 bases lying between them. The chain's CDR3 is CAWSIRNYNSPLHF. The covered CDR3 bases are TGTGCCTGGAGTATCCGTAACTATAATTCACCC.

There are many counts of this clone. Sequencing ends 3 residues short of the CDR3 end; the germline J gene provides the rest. The rearrangement joins TRBV19 to TRBJ2-2; TRBD1 agrees at 8 bases. This CDR3 has 14 residues. Trimming cost V 5 bases and J 5 bases; bases outside gene matches: 4. CDR1 and CDR2 (germline): LNHDA, SQIVND (reference sequence). The CDR3 spells CASSEWTGTGELFF. Partial CDR3 DNA: TGTGCCAGTAGTGAATGGACAGGGACCGGGGAG.

This clone was seen repeatedly, ten times or more. The CDR3 extends 3 residues past the end of the read, so its final part is completed from the germline J gene. V is TRBV30 and J is TRBJ2-7; 8 nucleotides match TRBD1. The trim removed 0 bases at V and 3 bases at J, leaving 4 bases unmatched. CDR3 size: 14 residues. Germline CDR1 GTSNPN, CDR2 SVGIG (reference sequence). The CDR3 loop reads CAWSVPGGGYEQYF. CDR3 DNA, as far as it was read: TGTGCCTGGAGTGTACCAGGGGGCGGCTACGAG.

This clone came up many times. The sequenced fragment ends 3 residues before the CDR3 boundary, so the rest is inferred from the germline J gene. The chain couples TRBV5-6 to TRBJ2-7; no clear D gene. Germline CDR1 reads SGHDT; CDR2 reads YYEEEE. The CDR3 is 12 amino acids. V dropped 1 base and J dropped 6 bases, with 8 bases sitting between them. The CDR3 is CASSLSGLEQYF. The DNA read from the CDR3 is TGTGCCAGCAGCTTGTCTGGGCTCGAG.

There are many counts of this clone. The CDR3 reads CACSQGHEVAFF. Incomplete CDR3 DNA: TGTGCCTGCAGCCAAGGGCACGAAGTA. The chain links TRBV19 to TRBJ1-1; D remains unclear. The read terminates 3 residues ahead of where the CDR3 ends, so the germline J gene completes it. There are 12 residues in the CDR3. The germline V gene has CDR1 LNHDA and CDR2 SQIVND (reference sequence).

The sample holds many counts of this clone. With the read ending 3 residues before the CDR3 end, the germline J gene is used to fill in that end. The chain joins TRBV23-1 to TRBJ1-6, with 7 bases identical to TRBD1. TRBV23-1 belongs to the ORF category, with a function that is uncertain. The trim removed 3 bases at V and 0 bases at J, leaving 17 bases unmatched. The CDR3 consists of 21 residues. CDR3 DNA (partial): TGCGCCAGCAGTCACCTGGACAGGCCCTTAAACTCGAGCTCCTATAATTCACCC. It yields the protein CASSHLDRPLNSSSYNSP. The CDR3 as a whole reads CASSHLDRPLNSSSYNSPLHF.

This clone was recorded at least ten times. The read finishes 3 residues shy of the CDR3 end, and the germline J gene is used to complete it. V and J are TRBV20-1 and TRBJ1-5; D perhaps matches TRBD1 (5 bases). The CDR3 spans 17 residues. CDR1 and CDR2 from the germline V gene are DFQATT and SNEGSKA (reference sequence). Trimming took 3 bases from V and 0 from J, leaving 18 bases between them. The covered CDR3 bases are TGCAGTGCTAGCTCCCAGGGTGGGGGGTATAGCAATCAGCCC. Its protein is CSASSQGGGYSNQP. The entire CDR3 reads CSASSQGGGYSNQPQHF.

Of note for this clone: The sequence runs out 3 residues before the end of the CDR3; the remainder is reconstructed from the germline J gene. V is TRBV5-1 and J is TRBJ2-3; TRBD2 agrees at 10 bases. Germline CDR1 SGHRS, CDR2 YFSETQ. CDR3 size: 17 residues. V was clipped by 3 bases and J by 4 bases; unmatched bases: 11. The DNA read from the CDR3 is TGCGCCAGCAGCTGGGGAAAAGCGGGGGGGCCCTCAGATACG. It is translated as CASSWGKAGGPSDT. The entire CDR3 sequence reads CASSWGKAGGPSDTQYF.

At least ten counts were recorded for this clone. With the read ending 3 residues before the CDR3 end, the germline J gene is used to fill in that end. The V and J genes are TRBV18 and TRBJ1-1; no definite D call. The CDR3 length is 11 residues. Germline CDR1 and CDR2: KGHSH and LQKENI. CDR3 DNA (partial): TGTGCCAGCTCACCGGGCGATAAA. Its protein is CASSPGDK. The entire CDR3 reads CASSPGDKAFF.

This clone was counted many times. The CDR3 end lies 3 residues beyond the end of the read and is filled in from the germline J gene. The chain joins TRBV19 to TRBJ1-1; a possible D gene is TRBD1 (6 bases). Per the germline V gene, CDR1 is LNHDA and CDR2 is SQIVND (reference sequence). The CDR3 covers 15 residues. The part of the CDR3 DNA that was read is TGTGCCAGTAGCACCTCAGGGGACGTCTTGTATGGA. Amino acids: CASSTSGDVLYG. The full CDR3 protein is CASSTSGDVLYGAFF.